The 23 T cell receptor beta chains given below trace back to one sample, sequenced in a study of beta chain features in type 1 diabetes. These TCRs are of unknown antigen specificity. Expressed TCRB transcripts got sequenced, as all isolated RNA was reverse transcribed. Sequencing used immunoSEQ multiplex PCR; TCRdb keeps in-frame clones, though not all of them. The sample lists 300,000 or so clones; about 13% were seen once. Study-wide points: All four CD4+ subsets from Type 1 diabetes patients carried moderately but significantly shorter TCRB CDR3s.

Material: naive CD4+ T cells from blood. These receptor sequences come from a young woman with type 1 diabetes.

The rearrangement links TRBV11-2 to TRBJ2-7, with 11 positions matching TRBD2. V shed 5 bases, J shed 4 bases, and the junction held 7 bases outside the gene matches. The CDR3 has 15 amino acids. The V gene's germline CDR1 is SGHAT and CDR2 FQNNGV. The CDR3 region has the DNA TGTGCCAGCAGCCGACTAGCGGGAAAGTTATACGAGCAGTACTTC. Translation gives CASSRLAGKLYEQYF.

The chain is built from TRBV9 and TRBJ2-3, with 9 bases lining up with TRBD2. CDR1 is SGDLS and CDR2 is YYNGEE in the germline V gene. J was trimmed by 5 bases and V by 3 bases; bases with no gene match: 10. This CDR3 has 16 residues. This chain's CDR3 is CASSAGTSLPGDTQYF. In nucleotides, the CDR3 is TGTGCCAGCAGCGCTGGGACTAGCCTTCCTGGAGATACGCAGTATTTT. Full variable domain (missing parts from reference TRBV9 and TRBJ2-3): DSGVTQTPKHLITATGQRVTLRCSPRSGDLSVYWYQQSLDQGLQFLIQYYNGEERAKGNILERFSAQQFPDLHSELNLSSLELGDSALYFCASSAGTSLPGDTQYFGPGTRLTVL.

The chain couples TRBV4-1 to TRBJ1-5, with D unresolved. V lost 5 bases, J lost 4 bases, and 12 bases lay in between. The CDR3 loop spans 14 amino acids. Germline values: CDR1 MGHRA, CDR2 YSYEKL. As DNA, the CDR3 is TGCGCCAGCAGCGAGGTTGGACTTAATCAGCCCCAGCATTTT. This codes for CASSEVGLNQPQHF.

This chain uses TRBV27 with TRBJ2-6, with D maybe TRBD2 (6 bases). This CDR3 is 17 amino acids long. Germline CDR1 MNHEY, CDR2 SMNVEV (reference sequence). V lost 2 bases and J lost 0, with 11 bases in between. The CDR3 DNA is TGTGCCAGCAGTTTACTCGTCGGGGGCTCTGGGGCCAACGTCCTGACTTTC. This translates into CASSLLVGGSGANVLTF.

This clone was seen only a few times. This sequence joins TRBV14 and TRBJ1-1; 7 bases align to TRBD1. J gave up 8 bases and V 4 bases, and 10 bases lay outside the gene matches. The CDR3 spans 14 residues. Per germline, CDR1 SGHDN and CDR2 FVKESK. CDR3 region: CASSRARDRQEAFF. CDR3 nucleotides: TGTGCCAGCAGCCGCGCCCGGGACAGACAAGAAGCTTTCTTT.

The V and J genes are TRBV15 and TRBJ2-7; D perhaps matches TRBD2 (5 bases). Trimming took 5 bases from V and 12 from J, leaving 35 bases between them. CDR3 length: 18 residues. Germline values: CDR1 LNHNV, CDR2 YYDKDF (reference sequence). DNA for the CDR3: TGTGCCACCAGCCCCAAGGTGGCTAGCTCCGTATCGGACTTAGGGCGGTACTTC. This gives the protein CATSPKVASSVSDLGRYF.

To note about this clone: Other DNA sequences in the same sample also yield this CDR3. The chain couples TRBV10-3 to TRBJ2-5, with D perhaps matching TRBD2 (6 bases). V dropped 5 bases and J dropped 5 bases, with 12 bases sitting between them. Per germline, CDR1 ENHRY and CDR2 SYGVKD. The CDR3 extends over 13 amino acids. CDR3 sequence: CAISPGSGETQYF. DNA of the CDR3: TGTGCCATCAGTCCCGGGAGCGGGGAGACCCAGTACTTC.

This clone was counted a few times. V gene TRBV5-4 combines with J gene TRBJ1-1, with D hard to call. Looked up from germline, CDR1 is SGHNT and CDR2 is YYREEE (reference sequence). CDR3 size: 12 residues. V lost 4 bases and J lost 0, with 4 bases in between. CDR3 region: CASSLLNTEAFF. DNA for the CDR3: TGTGCCAGCAGCCTACTGAACACTGAAGCTTTCTTT. The whole variable domain, filled in from reference TRBV5-4 and TRBJ1-1, reads ETGVTQSPTHLIKTRGQQVTLRCSSQSGHNTVSWYQQALGQGPQFIFQYYREEENGRGNFPPRFSGLQFPNYSSELNVNALELDDSALYLCASSLLNTEAFFGQGTRLTVV.

This clone appeared a few times. The chain has TRBV2 and TRBJ1-2; TRBD1 aligns across 8 bases. J gave up 4 bases and V 5 bases, and 9 bases lay outside the gene matches. There are 15 residues in the CDR3. CDR1 and CDR2 from the germline V gene are SNHLY and FYNNEI. The CDR3 loop is CASSRNLQGGYGYTF. DNA for the CDR3: TGTGCCAGCAGTCGGAACCTACAGGGGGGCTATGGCTACACCTTC.

The V gene is TRBV7-2, the J gene TRBJ2-3, with TRBD2 matching over 8 bases. V dropped 5 bases and J dropped 6; count of bases not matched to a gene: 10. The CDR3 sequence is 15 residues long. Germline CDR1 is SGHTA and CDR2 is FQGNSA. CDR3 residues: CASSAGVREGDTQYF. CDR3 nucleotides: TGTGCCAGCAGCGCAGGAGTCCGGGAGGGGGATACGCAGTATTTT. The full variable domain, in which reference TRBV7-2 and TRBJ2-3 provide the parts outside the CDR3, is GAGVSQSPSNKVTEKGKDVELRCDPISGHTALYWYRQSLGQGLEFLIYFQGNSAPDKSGLPSDRFSAERTGGSVSTLTIQRTQQEDSAVYLCASSAGVREGDTQYFGPGTRLTVL.

The CDR3 DNA sequence: TGCAGCGTTGTTTGGAGGTGGGCGACAGATACGCAGTATTTT. This encodes CSVVWRWATDTQYF. The rearrangement uses TRBV29-1 and TRBJ2-3, with a weak D call TRBD2 (5 bases). Per germline, CDR1 SQVTM and CDR2 ANQGSEA. The CDR3 runs 14 residues. V was cut by 4 bases and J by 3 bases, with 14 bases left in between.

The chain combines TRBV4-1 with TRBJ1-4; D unclear. Germline V gives CDR1 MGHRA, CDR2 YSYEKL. V gave up 4 bases and J gave up 5 bases, with 8 bases separating them. The CDR3 is 13 residues long. The chain's CDR3 is CASSPVINEKLFF. The CDR3 DNA reads TGCGCCAGCAGCCCGGTGATCAATGAAAAACTGTTTTTT.

CDR3 in DNA: TGTGCCAGCAGTTACTGGAGCGGGGGGGGAAGTACTGAAGCTTTCTTT. This codes for CASSYWSGGGSTEAFF. The V call is TRBV6-5, the J call TRBJ1-1; the D gene is possibly TRBD1 (5 bases). Germline CDR1 and CDR2: MNHEY and SVGAGI. The CDR3 length is 16 residues. V lost 1 base, J lost 5 bases, and 17 bases lay in between.

There are a few counts of this clone. This CDR3 reads CASNQGQRFYGYTF. CDR3 nucleotides: TGTGCCAGCAACCAGGGACAGAGATTCTATGGCTACACCTTC. This chain joins TRBV11-2 and TRBJ1-2; 7 bases map to TRBD1. Germline V gene data show CDR1 as SGHAT and CDR2 as FQNNGV. The CDR3 contains 14 residues. After removal of 7 bases from V and 4 bases from J, the junction contained 9 bases not matched to a gene. Together with reference TRBV11-2 and TRBJ1-2, the CDR3 gives the full variable domain: EAGVAQSPRYKIIEKRQSVAFWCNPISGHATLYWYQQILGQGPKLLIQFQNNGVVDDSQLPKDRFSAERLKGVDSTLKIQPAKLEDSAVYLCASNQGQRFYGYTFGSGTRLTVV.

This clone was observed a handful of times. The DNA for the CDR3 is TGTGCCTCGGACAGGGCCACAGATACGCAGTATTTT. Amino acids: CASDRATDTQYF. The chain joins TRBV30 to TRBJ2-3; 8 bases map to TRBD1. Trimming at V came to 7 bases and at J to 2 bases, leaving 2 bases not matched to a gene. This CDR3 comprises 12 residues. Germline-derived CDR1 and CDR2 are GTSNPN and SVGIG (reference sequence).

V and J are TRBV9 and TRBJ2-7; a weak D match, TRBD1 (6 bases). The CDR3 consists of 15 residues. The germline gives CDR1 SGDLS, CDR2 YYNGEE. Trimming took 6 bases from V and 7 from J, leaving 23 bases between them. CDR3 coding DNA: TGTGCCAGCATAACCGACGGCCCACCCCAGGGGGAGCAGTACTTC. Amino acids: CASITDGPPQGEQYF. Full variable domain (rest looked up from reference TRBV9 and TRBJ2-7): DSGVTQTPKHLITATGQRVTLRCSPRSGDLSVYWYQQSLDQGLQFLIQYYNGEERAKGNILERFSAQQFPDLHSELNLSSLELGDSALYFCASITDGPPQGEQYFGPGTRLTVT.

The chain recombines TRBV21-1 with TRBJ2-5; the table calls TRBD2, which could not be checked here. TRBV21-1 is designated a pseudogene. This CDR3 spans 13 amino acids. CDR3 bases: TGTGCTAGAAGCGGGGGGGTCCAAGAGACCCAGTACTTC. Amino acids: CARSGGVQETQYF.

This clone was seen only a few times. The chain has TRBV5-5 and TRBJ2-1; D may be TRBD2 (6 bases). This CDR3 is built from 16 residues. The germline V and J ends were trimmed by 3 bases and 7 bases, with 20 bases remaining between them. Germline-derived CDR1 and CDR2 are SGHKS and YYEKEE (reference sequence). The chain's CDR3 is CASSSRMPGLRNEQFF. The CDR3 nucleotides are TGTGCCAGCAGCTCCAGGATGCCGGGACTGAGGAATGAGCAGTTCTTC.

Regarding this clone: Other DNA sequences from this sample encode an identical CDR3 as well. This chain connects TRBV18 to TRBJ1-1, with 8 bases lining up with TRBD1. This CDR3 has 15 residues. The junction had 6 bases not matched to a gene; V was cut back by 2 bases and J by 4 bases. Germline V gives CDR1 KGHSH, CDR2 LQKENI. CDR3 sequence: CASSPGTGFGTEAFF. The CDR3 DNA is TGTGCCAGCTCACCAGGGACAGGATTTGGCACTGAAGCTTTCTTT.

The chain employs TRBV7-9 and TRBJ1-4; D gene unclear. The germline gives CDR1 SEHNR, CDR2 FQNEAQ (reference sequence). V was pared by 3 bases and J by 5 bases, with 7 bases between. The CDR3 loop spans 13 amino acids. The CDR3 loop is CASSFYRNEKLFF. The DNA for the CDR3 is TGTGCCAGCAGCTTTTACAGAAATGAAAAACTGTTTTTT.

The chain recombines TRBV30 with TRBJ1-1; the D gene is possibly TRBD1 (6 bases). Trimming took 2 bases from V and 2 from J, leaving 18 bases between them. This CDR3 spans 16 amino acids. The V gene's germline CDR1 is GTSNPN and CDR2 SVGIG (reference sequence). CDR3 in DNA: TGTGCCTGGAGTCCAATAACGGGACAAGCAAACACTGAAGCTTTCTTT. Translated, it gives CAWSPITGQANTEAFF.

This clone was counted only a few times. This chain uses TRBV9 with TRBJ1-1; no clear D. CDR1 and CDR2 (germline): SGDLS, YYNGEE. There are 15 residues in the CDR3. The germline V and J ends were trimmed by 0 bases and 0 bases, with 9 bases remaining between them. CDR3 nucleotides: TGTGCCAGCAGCGTAGACCCGGGGATGAACACTGAAGCTTTCTTT. Its protein is CASSVDPGMNTEAFF. Filled out from reference TRBV9 and TRBJ1-1, the complete variable domain reads DSGVTQTPKHLITATGQRVTLRCSPRSGDLSVYWYQQSLDQGLQFLIQYYNGEERAKGNILERFSAQQFPDLHSELNLSSLELGDSALYFCASSVDPGMNTEAFFGQGTRLTVV.

The rearrangement links TRBV27 to TRBJ2-1; 12 bases match TRBD2. Trimming cost V 3 bases and J 10 bases; bases outside gene matches: 10. CDR3 length: 16 amino acids. The germline V gene has CDR1 MNHEY and CDR2 SMNVEV (reference sequence). The CDR3 spells CASSFFSGGLAGEQFF. The CDR3 DNA follows: TGTGCCAGCAGTTTTTTTAGTGGTGGACTAGCGGGAGAGCAGTTCTTC.